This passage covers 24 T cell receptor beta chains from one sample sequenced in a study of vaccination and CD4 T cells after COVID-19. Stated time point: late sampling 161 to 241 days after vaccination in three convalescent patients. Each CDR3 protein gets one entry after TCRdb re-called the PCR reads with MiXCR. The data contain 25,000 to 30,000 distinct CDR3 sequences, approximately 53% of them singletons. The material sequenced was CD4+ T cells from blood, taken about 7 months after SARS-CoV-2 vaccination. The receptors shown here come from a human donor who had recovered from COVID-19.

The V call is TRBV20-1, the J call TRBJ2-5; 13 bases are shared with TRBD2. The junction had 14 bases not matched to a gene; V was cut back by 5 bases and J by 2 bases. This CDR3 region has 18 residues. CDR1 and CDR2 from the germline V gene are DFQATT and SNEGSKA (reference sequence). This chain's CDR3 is CSALPGTSGKGWQETQYF. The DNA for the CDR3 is TGCAGTGCTCTCCCCGGGACTAGCGGGAAGGGGTGGCAAGAGACCCAGTACTTC.

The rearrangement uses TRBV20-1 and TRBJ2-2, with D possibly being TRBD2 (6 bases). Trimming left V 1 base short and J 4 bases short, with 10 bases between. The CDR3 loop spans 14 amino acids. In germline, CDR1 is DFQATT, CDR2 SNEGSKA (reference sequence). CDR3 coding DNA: TGCAGTGCTAGAGGTTGGCGGGGCACCGGGGAGCTGTTTTTT. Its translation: CSARGWRGTGELFF.

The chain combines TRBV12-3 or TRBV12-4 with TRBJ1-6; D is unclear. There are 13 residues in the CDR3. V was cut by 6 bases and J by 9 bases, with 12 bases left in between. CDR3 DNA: TGTGCCAGCAGGGGAGCTTCCATTTCACCCCTCCACTTT. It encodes CASRGASISPLHF.

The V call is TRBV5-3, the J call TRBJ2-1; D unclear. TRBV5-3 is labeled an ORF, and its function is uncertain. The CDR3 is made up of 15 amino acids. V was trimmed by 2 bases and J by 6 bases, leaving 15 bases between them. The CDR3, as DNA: TGTGCCAGAAGCTTTATGGAGAATCGGGTCAATGAGCAGTTCTTC. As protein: CARSFMENRVNEQFF.

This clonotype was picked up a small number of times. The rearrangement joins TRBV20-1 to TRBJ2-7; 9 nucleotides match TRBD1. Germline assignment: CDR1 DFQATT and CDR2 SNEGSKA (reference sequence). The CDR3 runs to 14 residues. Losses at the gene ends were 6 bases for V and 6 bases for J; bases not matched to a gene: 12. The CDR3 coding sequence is TGCAGTGCCGATCCCGGGACAGGGCCTGCCGAGCAGTACTTC. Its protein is CSADPGTGPAEQYF.

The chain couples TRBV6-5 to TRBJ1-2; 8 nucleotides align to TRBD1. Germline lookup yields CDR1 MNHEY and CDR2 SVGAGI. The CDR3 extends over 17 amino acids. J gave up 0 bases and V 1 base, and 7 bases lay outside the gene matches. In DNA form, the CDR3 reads TGTGCCAGCAGTTACTTTAATACAGGGGGGCCTAACTATGGCTACACCTTC. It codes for CASSYFNTGGPNYGYTF.

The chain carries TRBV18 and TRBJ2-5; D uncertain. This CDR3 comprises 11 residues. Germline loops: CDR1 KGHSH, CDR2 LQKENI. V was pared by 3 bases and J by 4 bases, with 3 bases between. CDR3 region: CASSPGETQYF. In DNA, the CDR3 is TGTGCCAGCTCACCGGGAGAGACCCAGTACTTC.

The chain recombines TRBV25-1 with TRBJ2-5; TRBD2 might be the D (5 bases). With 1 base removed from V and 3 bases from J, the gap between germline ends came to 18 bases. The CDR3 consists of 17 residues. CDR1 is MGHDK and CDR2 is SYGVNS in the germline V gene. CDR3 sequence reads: CASSEFTGGQAEETQYF. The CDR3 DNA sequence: TGTGCCAGCAGTGAATTTACGGGCGGGCAGGCCGAAGAGACCCAGTACTTC.

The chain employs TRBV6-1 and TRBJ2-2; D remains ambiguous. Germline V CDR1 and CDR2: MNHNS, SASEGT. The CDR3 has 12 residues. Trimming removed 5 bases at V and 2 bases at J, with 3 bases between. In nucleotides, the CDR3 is TGTGCCAGCAGTCGAAACACCGGGGAGCTGTTTTTT. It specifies CASSRNTGELFF.

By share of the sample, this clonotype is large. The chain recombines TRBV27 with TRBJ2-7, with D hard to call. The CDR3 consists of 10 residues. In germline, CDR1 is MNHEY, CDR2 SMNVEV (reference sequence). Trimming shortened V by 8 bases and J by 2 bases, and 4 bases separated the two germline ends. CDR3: CASGTYEQYF. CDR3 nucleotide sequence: TGTGCCAGCGGAACCTACGAGCAGTACTTC.

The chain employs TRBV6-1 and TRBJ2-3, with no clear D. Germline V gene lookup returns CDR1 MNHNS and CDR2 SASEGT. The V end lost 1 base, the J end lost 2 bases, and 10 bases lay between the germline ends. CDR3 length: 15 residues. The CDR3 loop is CASSEGRILTDTQYF. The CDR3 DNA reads TGTGCCAGCAGTGAAGGGCGGATCCTCACAGATACGCAGTATTTT.

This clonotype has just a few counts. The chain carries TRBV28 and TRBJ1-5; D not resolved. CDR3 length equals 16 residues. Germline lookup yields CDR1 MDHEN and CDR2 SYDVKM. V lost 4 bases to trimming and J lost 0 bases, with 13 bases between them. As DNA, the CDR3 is TGTGCCAGCAGTTCAGAGGACGGAAATAGCAATCAGCCCCAGCATTTT. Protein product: CASSSEDGNSNQPQHF.

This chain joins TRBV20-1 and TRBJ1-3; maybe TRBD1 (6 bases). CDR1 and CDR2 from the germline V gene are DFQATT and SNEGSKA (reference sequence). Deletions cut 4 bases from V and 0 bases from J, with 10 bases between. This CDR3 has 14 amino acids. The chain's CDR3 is CSANRDNSGNTIYF. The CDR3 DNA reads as TGCAGTGCTAACCGGGACAACTCTGGAAACACCATATATTTT.

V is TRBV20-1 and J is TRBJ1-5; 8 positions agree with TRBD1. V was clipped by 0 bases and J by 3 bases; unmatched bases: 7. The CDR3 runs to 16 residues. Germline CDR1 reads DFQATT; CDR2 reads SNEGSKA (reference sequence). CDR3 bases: TGCAGTGCTAGAGATCAGGGGGCCCCACACAATCAGCCCCAGCATTTT. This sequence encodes CSARDQGAPHNQPQHF.

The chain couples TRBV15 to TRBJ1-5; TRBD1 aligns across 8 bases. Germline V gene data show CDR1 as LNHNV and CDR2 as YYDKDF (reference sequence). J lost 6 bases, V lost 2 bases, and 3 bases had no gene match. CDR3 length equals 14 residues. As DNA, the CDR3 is TGTGCCACCAGCAGACGGCAGGGGGCTCAGCCCCAGCATTTT. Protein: CATSRRQGAQPQHF.

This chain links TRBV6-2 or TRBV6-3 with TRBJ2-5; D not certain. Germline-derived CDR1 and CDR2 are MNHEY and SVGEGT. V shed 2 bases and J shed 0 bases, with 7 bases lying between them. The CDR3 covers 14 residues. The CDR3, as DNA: TGTGCCAGCAGTTACAGGTCATACCAAGAGACCCAGTACTTC. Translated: CASSYRSYQETQYF.

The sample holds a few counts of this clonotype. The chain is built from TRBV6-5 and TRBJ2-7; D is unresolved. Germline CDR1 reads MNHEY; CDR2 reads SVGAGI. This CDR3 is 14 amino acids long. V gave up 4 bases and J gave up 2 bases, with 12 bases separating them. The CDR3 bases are TGTGCCAGCAGTTCCGAGACGGAGCCCTACGAGCAGTACTTC. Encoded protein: CASSSETEPYEQYF.

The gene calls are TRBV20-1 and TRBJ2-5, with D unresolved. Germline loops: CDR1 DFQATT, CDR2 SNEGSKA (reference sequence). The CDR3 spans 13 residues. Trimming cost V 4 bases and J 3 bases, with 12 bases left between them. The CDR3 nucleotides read TGCAGTGCTATAGACACAGAGAAAGAGACCCAGTACTTC. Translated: CSAIDTEKETQYF.

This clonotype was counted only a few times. The CDR3 reads CSARAPAGGKETQYF. CDR3 sequence (DNA): TGCAGTGCTAGAGCCCCCGCGGGGGGAAAAGAGACCCAGTACTTC. The chain has TRBV20-1 and TRBJ2-5; 8 positions match TRBD2. This CDR3 is built from 15 residues. The germline V gene encodes CDR1 DFQATT and CDR2 SNEGSKA (reference sequence). The trim removed 1 base at V and 3 bases at J, leaving 7 bases unmatched.

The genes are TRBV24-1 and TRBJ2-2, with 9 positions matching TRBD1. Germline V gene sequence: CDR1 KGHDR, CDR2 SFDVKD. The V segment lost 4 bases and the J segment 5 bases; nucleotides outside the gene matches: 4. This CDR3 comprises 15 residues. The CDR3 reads CATSEGGQGTGELFF. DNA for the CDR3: TGTGCCACCAGTGAAGGGGGACAGGGTACCGGGGAGCTGTTTTTT.

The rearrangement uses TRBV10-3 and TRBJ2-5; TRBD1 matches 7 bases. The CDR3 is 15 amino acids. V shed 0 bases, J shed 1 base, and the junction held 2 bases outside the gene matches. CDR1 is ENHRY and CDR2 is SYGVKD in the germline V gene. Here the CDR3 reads CAISESRDSQETQYF. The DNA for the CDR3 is TGTGCCATCAGTGAGTCCCGGGACAGCCAAGAGACCCAGTACTTC.

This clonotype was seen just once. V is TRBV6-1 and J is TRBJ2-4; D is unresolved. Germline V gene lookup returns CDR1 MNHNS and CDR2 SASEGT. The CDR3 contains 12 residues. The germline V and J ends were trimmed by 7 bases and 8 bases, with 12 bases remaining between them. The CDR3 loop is CASITPGDIQYF. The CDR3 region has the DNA TGTGCCAGCATAACTCCTGGGGACATTCAGTACTTC.

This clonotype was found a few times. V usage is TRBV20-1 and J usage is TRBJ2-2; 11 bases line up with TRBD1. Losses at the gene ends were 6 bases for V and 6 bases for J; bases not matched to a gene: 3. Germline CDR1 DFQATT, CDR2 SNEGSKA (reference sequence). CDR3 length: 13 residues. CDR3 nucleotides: TGCAGTGCGCCGGGACAGGGGGCCGGGGAGCTGTTTTTT. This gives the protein CSAPGQGAGELFF.

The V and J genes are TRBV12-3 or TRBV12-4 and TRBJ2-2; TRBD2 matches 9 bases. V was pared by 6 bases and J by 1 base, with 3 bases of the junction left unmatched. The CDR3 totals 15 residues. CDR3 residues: CASRGTSRNTGELFF. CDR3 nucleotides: TGTGCCAGCAGGGGGACTAGCAGGAACACCGGGGAGCTGTTTTTT.